Listed below are T cell receptor beta chains from one sample, sequenced in a study of shared clonotypes between healthy human individuals. Generated by immunoSEQ multiplex PCR, the TCRdb table keeps only in-frame clones and is missing some. In the table there are 980,000 or so clones, around three quarters of which are singletons. Source material: memory CD4+ T cells sorted from blood. The receptors were sampled from a man aged 18 to 35 in good health. CDR3s include the opening cysteine and the closing phenylalanine or tryptophan. Fields, in order: V gene, clone size, J gene, CDR3 protein. The size entry is marked missing in some rows and otherwise reads once, few, many or a size class.

>TRBV6-4|few|TRBJ1-2
CASSAEHLGGGYTF
>TRBV7-2|-|TRBJ1-1
CASSLEGGRGAFF
>TRBV10-1|-|TRBJ2-7
CASSGNPGQGSYEQYF
>TRBV25-1|-|TRBJ1-1
CASKDRGGTEAFF
>TRBV9|-|TRBJ2-1
CATSPGGENNEQFF
>TRBV7-3|once|TRBJ2-5
CASSPQGGTLSGTQYF
>TRBV19|few|TRBJ1-5
CASRKRTGDSNQPQHF
>TRBV11-1|-|TRBJ2-5
CASSPGLAGKETQYF
>TRBV5-1|-|TRBJ2-5
CASTMTAFQETQYF
>TRBV6-1|-|TRBJ2-5
CASVSGGHQETQYF
>TRBV9|many|TRBJ2-7
CASGKTGGSYEQYF
>TRBV25-1|-|TRBJ2-5
CASSEFRGTETQYF
>TRBV5-1|-|TRBJ2-7
CASSPGVGITYEQYF
>TRBV13|-|TRBJ2-7
CASSLPGGSYEQYF
>TRBV11-2|-|TRBJ2-5
CASSLTGEGQETQYF
>TRBV6-5|few|TRBJ1-1
CASNKHKQGTEAFF
>TRBV6-5|-|TRBJ1-5
CASSYEPLTTNQPQHF
>TRBV2|-|TRBJ2-7
CASSGLAGVWEQYF
>TRBV5-1|-|TRBJ2-7
CASSRALAGESSYEQYF
>TRBV4-2|-|TRBJ1-2
CASSQASDRGLGYTF